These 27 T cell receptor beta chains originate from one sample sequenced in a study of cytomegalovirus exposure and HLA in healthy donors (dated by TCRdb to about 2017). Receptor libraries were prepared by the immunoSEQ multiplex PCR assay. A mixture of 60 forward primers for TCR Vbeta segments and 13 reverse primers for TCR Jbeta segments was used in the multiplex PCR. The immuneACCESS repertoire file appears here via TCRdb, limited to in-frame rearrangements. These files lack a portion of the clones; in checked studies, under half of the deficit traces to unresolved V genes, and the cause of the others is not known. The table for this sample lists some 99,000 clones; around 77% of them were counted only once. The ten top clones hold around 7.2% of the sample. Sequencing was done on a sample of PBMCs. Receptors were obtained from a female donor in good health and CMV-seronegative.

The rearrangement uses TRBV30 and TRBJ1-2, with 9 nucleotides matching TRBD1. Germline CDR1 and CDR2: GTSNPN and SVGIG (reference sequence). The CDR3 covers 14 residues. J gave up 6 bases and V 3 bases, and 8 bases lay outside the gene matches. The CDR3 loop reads CAWSGTGGWDGYTF. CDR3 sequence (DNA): TGTGCCTGGAGCGGTACAGGGGGCTGGGATGGCTACACCTTC. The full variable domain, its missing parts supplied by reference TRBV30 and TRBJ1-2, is SQTIHQWPATLVQPVGSPLSLECTVEGTSNPNLYWYRQAAGRGLQLLFYSVGIGQISSEVPQNLSASRPQDRQFILSSKKLLLSDSGFYLCAWSGTGGWDGYTFGSGTRLTVV.

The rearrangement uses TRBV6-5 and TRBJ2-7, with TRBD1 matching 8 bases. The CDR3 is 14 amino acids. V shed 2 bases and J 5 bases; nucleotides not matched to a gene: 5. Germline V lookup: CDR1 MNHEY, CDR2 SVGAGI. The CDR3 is CASSYGTGGDEQYF. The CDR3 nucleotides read TGTGCCAGCAGTTACGGGACAGGAGGGGACGAGCAGTACTTC.

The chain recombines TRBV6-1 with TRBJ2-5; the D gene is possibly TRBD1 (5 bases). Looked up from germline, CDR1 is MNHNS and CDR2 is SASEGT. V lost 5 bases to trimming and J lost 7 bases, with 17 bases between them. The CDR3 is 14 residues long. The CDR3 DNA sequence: TGTGCCAGCAGTCCAACAGGCGCCACGGGGACCCAGTACTTC. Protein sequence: CASSPTGATGTQYF.

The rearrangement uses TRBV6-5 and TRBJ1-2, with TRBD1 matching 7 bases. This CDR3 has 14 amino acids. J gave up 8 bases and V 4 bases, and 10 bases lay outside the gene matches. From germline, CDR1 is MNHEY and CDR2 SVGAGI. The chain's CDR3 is CASSSTWTGGGYTF. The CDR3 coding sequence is TGTGCCAGCAGTTCCACCTGGACAGGCGGCGGCTACACCTTC.

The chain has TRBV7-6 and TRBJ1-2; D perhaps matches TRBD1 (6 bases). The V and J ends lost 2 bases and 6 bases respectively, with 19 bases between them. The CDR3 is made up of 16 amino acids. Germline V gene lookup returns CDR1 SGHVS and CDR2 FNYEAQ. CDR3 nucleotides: TGTGCCAGCAGCTTACGAATGAATTCAGGGGTCGATGGCTACACCTTC. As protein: CASSLRMNSGVDGYTF. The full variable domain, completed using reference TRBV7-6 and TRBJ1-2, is GAGVSQSPRYKVTKRGQDVALRCDPISGHVSLYWYRQALGQGPEFLTYFNYEAQQDKSGLPNDRFSAERPEGSISTLTIQRTEQRDSAMYRCASSLRMNSGVDGYTFGSGTRLTVV.

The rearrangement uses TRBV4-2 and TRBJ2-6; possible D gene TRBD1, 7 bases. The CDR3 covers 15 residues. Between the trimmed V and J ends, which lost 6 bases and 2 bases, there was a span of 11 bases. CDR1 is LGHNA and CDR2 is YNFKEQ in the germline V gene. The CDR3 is CASSQGGAGANVLTF. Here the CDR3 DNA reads TGTGCCAGCAGTCAGGGGGGAGCTGGGGCCAACGTCCTGACTTTC.

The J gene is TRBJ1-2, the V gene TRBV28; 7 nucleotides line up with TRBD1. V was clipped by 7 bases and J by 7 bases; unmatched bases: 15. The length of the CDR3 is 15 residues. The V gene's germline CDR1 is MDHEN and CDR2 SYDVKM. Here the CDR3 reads CASIEADREVSGYTF. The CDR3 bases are TGTGCCAGCATCGAAGCCGACAGGGAGGTTTCTGGCTACACCTTC.

The CDR3 sequence: CASSLIVTGVGYEQYF. CDR3 DNA: TGCGCCAGCAGCTTGATTGTCACAGGGGTTGGATACGAGCAGTACTTC. This chain links TRBV5-1 with TRBJ2-7; 7 positions match TRBD1. The V gene's germline CDR1 is SGHRS and CDR2 YFSETQ. V lost 1 base, J lost 4 bases, and 11 bases stayed unmatched. There are 16 residues in the CDR3.

CDR3: CASSKRDTANYGYTF. The CDR3 nucleotides read TGTGCCAGCAGCAAAAGGGACACCGCTAACTATGGCTACACCTTC. The chain couples TRBV6-5 to TRBJ1-2, with a weak D call TRBD1 (6 bases). Per the germline V gene, CDR1 is MNHEY and CDR2 is SVGAGI. Trimming cost V 6 bases and J 0 bases, with 14 bases left between them. This CDR3 has 15 residues.

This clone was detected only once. CDR3 sequence (DNA): TGTGCCAGCAGCTTGGCCCAGCGGGGGAGCTACGAGCAGTACTTC. This encodes CASSLAQRGSYEQYF. The rearrangement joins TRBV5-4 to TRBJ2-7; 8 bases are a match to TRBD2. The CDR3 has 15 amino acids. Germline V gives CDR1 SGHNT, CDR2 YYREEE (reference sequence). The trim removed 0 bases at V and 3 bases at J, leaving 5 bases unmatched.

The CDR3 is CASSAFIPQARGNTIYF. As DNA, the CDR3 is TGTGCCAGCAGTGCCTTCATCCCACAGGCACGGGGAAACACCATATATTTT. This chain joins TRBV2 and TRBJ1-3; the D gene is possibly TRBD1 (5 bases). Trimming removed 4 bases from V and 4 bases from J, with 20 bases in between. This CDR3 is built from 17 residues. Germline CDR1 SNHLY, CDR2 FYNNEI.

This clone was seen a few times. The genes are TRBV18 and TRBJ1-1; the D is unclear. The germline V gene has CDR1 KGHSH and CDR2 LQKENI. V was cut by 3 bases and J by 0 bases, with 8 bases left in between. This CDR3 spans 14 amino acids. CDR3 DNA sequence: TGTGCCAGCTCACCGCAGGTCTTGAACACTGAAGCTTTCTTT. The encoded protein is CASSPQVLNTEAFF.

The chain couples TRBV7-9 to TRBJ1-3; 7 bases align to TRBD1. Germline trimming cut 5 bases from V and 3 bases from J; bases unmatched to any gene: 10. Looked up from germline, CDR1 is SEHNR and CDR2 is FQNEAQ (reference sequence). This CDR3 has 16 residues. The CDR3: CASSPIGTEYGNTIYF. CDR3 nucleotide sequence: TGTGCCAGCAGCCCAATAGGGACAGAATATGGAAACACCATATATTTT.

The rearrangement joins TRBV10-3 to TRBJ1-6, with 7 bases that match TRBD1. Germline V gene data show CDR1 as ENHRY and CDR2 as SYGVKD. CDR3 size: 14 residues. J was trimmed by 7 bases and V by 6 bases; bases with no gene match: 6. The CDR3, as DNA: TGTGCCATCAGAACCGGGACAGAGAATTCACCCCTCCACTTT. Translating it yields CAIRTGTENSPLHF.

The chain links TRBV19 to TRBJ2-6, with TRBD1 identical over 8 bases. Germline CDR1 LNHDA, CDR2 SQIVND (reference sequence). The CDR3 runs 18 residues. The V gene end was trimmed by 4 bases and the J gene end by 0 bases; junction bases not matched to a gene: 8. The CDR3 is CASSTRDRQLSGANVLTF. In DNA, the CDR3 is TGTGCCAGTAGTACCCGGGACAGGCAACTCTCTGGGGCCAACGTCCTGACTTTC.

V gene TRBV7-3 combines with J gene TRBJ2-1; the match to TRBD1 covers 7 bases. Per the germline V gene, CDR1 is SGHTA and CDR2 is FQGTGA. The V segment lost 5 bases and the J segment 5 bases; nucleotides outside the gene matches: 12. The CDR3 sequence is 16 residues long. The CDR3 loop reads CASSPQGDRLHNEQFF. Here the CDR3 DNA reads TGTGCCAGCAGCCCCCAAGGGGACAGACTTCACAATGAGCAGTTCTTC.

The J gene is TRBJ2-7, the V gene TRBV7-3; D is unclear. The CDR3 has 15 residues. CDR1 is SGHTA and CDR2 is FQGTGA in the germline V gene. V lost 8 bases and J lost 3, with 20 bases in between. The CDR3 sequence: CASLEVETECYEQYF. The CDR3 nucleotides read TGTGCCAGCCTCGAGGTAGAGACGGAATGCTACGAGCAGTACTTC. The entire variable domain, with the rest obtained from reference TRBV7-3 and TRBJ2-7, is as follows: GAGVSQTPSNKVTEKGKYVELRCDPISGHTALYWYRQSLGQGPEFLIYFQGTGAADDSGLPNDRFFAVRPEGSVSTLKIQRTERGDSAVYLCASLEVETECYEQYFGPGTRLTVT.

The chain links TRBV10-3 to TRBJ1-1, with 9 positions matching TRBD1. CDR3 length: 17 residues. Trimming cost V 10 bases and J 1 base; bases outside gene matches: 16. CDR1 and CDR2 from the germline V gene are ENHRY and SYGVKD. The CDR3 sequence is CATRPGQGELGNTEAFF. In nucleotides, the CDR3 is TGTGCCACCCGTCCGGGACAGGGAGAATTGGGGAACACTGAAGCTTTCTTT.

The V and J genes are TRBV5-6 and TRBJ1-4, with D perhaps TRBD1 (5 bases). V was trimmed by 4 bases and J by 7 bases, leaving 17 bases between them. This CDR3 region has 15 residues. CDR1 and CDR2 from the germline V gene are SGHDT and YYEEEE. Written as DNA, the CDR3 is TGTGCCAGCAGCCTGGACGGGGGGAAGGGTGAAAAACTGTTTTTT. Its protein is CASSLDGGKGEKLFF.

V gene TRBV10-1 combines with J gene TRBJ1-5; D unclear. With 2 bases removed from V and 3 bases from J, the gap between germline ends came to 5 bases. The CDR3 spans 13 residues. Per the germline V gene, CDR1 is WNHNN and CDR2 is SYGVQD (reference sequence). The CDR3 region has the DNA TGCGCCAGCAGTGAGCAGATCAATCAGCCCCAGCATTTT. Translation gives CASSEQINQPQHF.

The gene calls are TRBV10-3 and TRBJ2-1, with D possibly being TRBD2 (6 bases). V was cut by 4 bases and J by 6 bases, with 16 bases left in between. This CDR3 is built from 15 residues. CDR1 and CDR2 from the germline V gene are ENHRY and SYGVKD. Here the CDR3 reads CAISGGRLVSNEQFF. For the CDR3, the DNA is TGTGCCATCAGTGGGGGCCGACTAGTTTCCAATGAGCAGTTCTTC.

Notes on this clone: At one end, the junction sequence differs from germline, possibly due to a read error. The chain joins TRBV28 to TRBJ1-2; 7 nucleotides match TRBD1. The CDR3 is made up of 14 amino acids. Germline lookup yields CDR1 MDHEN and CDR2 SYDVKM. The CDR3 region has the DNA TGTGCCAGCGGGACAGAAAGGTCTAAGTATGGCTACACCTTC. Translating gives CASGTERSKYGYTF.

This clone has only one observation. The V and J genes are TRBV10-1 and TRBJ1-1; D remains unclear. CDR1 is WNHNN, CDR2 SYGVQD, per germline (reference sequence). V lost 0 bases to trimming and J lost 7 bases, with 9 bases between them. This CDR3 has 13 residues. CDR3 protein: CASSESLIGEAFF. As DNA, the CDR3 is TGCGCCAGCAGTGAGTCCTTGATCGGTGAAGCTTTCTTT.

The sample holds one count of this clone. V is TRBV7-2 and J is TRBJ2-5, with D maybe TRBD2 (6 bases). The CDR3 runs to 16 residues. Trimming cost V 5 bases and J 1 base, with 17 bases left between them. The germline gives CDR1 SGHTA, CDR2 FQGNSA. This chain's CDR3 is CASSQRLAEGQETQYF. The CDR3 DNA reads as TGTGCCAGCAGCCAAAGATTAGCGGAGGGCCAAGAGACCCAGTACTTC.

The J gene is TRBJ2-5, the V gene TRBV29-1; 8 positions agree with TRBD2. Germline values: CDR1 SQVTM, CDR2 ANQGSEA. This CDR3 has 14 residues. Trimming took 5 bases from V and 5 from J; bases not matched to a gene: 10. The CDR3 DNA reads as TGCAGCGTTCTCACTAGCGGACACGGGGAGACCCAGTACTTC. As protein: CSVLTSGHGETQYF. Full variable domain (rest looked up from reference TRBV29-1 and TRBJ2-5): SAVISQKPSRDICQRGTSLTIQCQVDSQVTMMFWYRQQPGQSLTLIATANQGSEATYESGFVIDKFPISRPNLTFSTLTVSNMSPEDSSIYLCSVLTSGHGETQYFGPGTRLLVL.

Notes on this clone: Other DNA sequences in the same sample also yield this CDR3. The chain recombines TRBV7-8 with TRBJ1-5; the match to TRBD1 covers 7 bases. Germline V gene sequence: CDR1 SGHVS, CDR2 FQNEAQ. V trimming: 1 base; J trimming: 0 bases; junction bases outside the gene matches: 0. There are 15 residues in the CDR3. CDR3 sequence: CASSLGQGSNQPQHF. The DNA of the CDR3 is TGTGCCAGCAGCTTAGGACAGGGTAGCAATCAGCCCCAGCATTTT.

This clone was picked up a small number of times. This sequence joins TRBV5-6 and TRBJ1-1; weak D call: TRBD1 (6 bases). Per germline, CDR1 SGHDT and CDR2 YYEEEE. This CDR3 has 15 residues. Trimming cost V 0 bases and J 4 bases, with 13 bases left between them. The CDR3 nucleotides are TGTGCCAGCAGCTTGGTGGGGGGGGCGGTCACTGAAGCTTTCTTT. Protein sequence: CASSLVGGAVTEAFF.